Below, one T cell receptor (beta chain) is given with its context. The antigen remains unidentified. The sample belongs to a study of glioma-infiltrating T cells. Study context: Dexamethasone exposure before glioma surgery was limited to six or fewer days.

General study findings and limits: Tissue and blood shared very few CDR3 sequences.

V trimming: 0 bases; J trimming: 3 bases; junction bases outside the gene matches: 2. The germline CDR1 and CDR2 sequences are LNHNV and YYDKDF (reference sequence). The length of the CDR3 is 15 residues. The iRepertoire nested amplicon-rescue multiplex PCR amplified TCR alpha and beta CDR3s from RNA. TCRdb analysed the multiplex PCR reads with MiXCR anew, one entry per CDR3 protein. The top ten clones hold about 12% of a sample with a few hundred thousand distinct CDR3 sequences, 41% of them seen once. The TCR comes from a human donor with low-grade glioma or glioblastoma, undergoing nonglioma brain surgery, or in good health (not recorded which). The rearrangement links TRBV15 to TRBJ2-7; the match to TRBD1 covers 10 bases. Sequencing input: glioma tissue, nonneoplastic brain tissue, or PBMCs (not recorded which). The CDR3 loop reads CATSRDGQGGYEQYF. CDR3 in DNA: TGTGCCACCAGCAGAGATGGACAGGGGGGCTACGAGCAGTACTTC.